Shown below are 31 T cell receptor beta chains from a single sample sequenced in a study of early T cells in non-severe SARS-CoV-2 infection. A single record per CDR3 protein comes from TCRdb applying MiXCR to the 5' RACE reads. The sample contains tens of thousands of distinct CDR3 sequences, more than 8.5% of which appear only once. The sequencing input was whole blood. The receptors were sampled from an adult who was a healthcare worker with PCR-confirmed SARS-CoV-2 infection or an uninfected control (not recorded which).

The chain employs TRBV11-2 and TRBJ2-5; 7 bases fit TRBD2. This CDR3 has 15 residues. Germline assignment: CDR1 SGHAT and CDR2 FQNNGV. V dropped 3 bases and J dropped 5; count of bases not matched to a gene: 9. This CDR3 reads CASSFRSGNGETQYF. CDR3 DNA sequence: TGTGCCAGCAGCTTCCGGAGCGGGAATGGGGAGACCCAGTACTTC. Supplemented by reference TRBV11-2 and TRBJ2-5, the full variable domain reads EAGVAQSPRYKIIEKRQSVAFWCNPISGHATLYWYQQILGQGPKLLIQFQNNGVVDDSQLPKDRFSAERLKGVDSTLKIQPAKLEDSAVYLCASSFRSGNGETQYFGPGTRLLVL.

This clonotype was observed a handful of times. The gene calls are TRBV28 and TRBJ1-6; 7 nucleotides agree with TRBD1. This CDR3 region has 16 residues. Germline V lookup: CDR1 MDHEN, CDR2 SYDVKM. V trimming: 6 bases; J trimming: 0 bases; junction bases outside the gene matches: 5. CDR3 in amino acids: CASRGQSSSYNSPLHF. The CDR3 nucleotides are TGTGCCAGCAGGGGACAGTCCAGCTCCTATAATTCACCCCTCCACTTT.

In the case of this clonotype: It may be a read error: a sequence one base away is much more abundant. CDR3 DNA: TGTGCCAGCTCATTTGGGGACCAGCCCCAGCATTTT. This sequence encodes CASSFGDQPQHF. The V and J genes are TRBV18 and TRBJ1-5; TRBD1 is a possible D gene (5 bases). The V gene lost 5 bases and the J gene lost 7 bases, with 9 bases spanning the gap. The CDR3 contains 12 residues. Germline CDR1 and CDR2: KGHSH and LQKENI.

The chain uses TRBV29-1 and TRBJ2-3; D gene uncertain. Trimming left V 5 bases short and J 6 bases short, with 6 bases between. Germline values: CDR1 SQVTM, CDR2 ANQGSEA. The CDR3 length is 10 residues. The DNA of the CDR3 is TGCAGCGTTTCTTTTGATACGCAGTATTTT. It specifies CSVSFDTQYF.

The sample holds many counts of this clonotype. The genes are TRBV20-1 and TRBJ1-1; D is unclear. The CDR3 loop spans 15 amino acids. V lost 0 bases and J lost 1, with 12 bases in between. Germline CDR1 and CDR2: DFQATT and SNEGSKA (reference sequence). The CDR3 DNA reads TGCAGTGCTAGAGAGTTTGAGGGTTGGAACACTGAAGCTTTCTTT. Translated: CSAREFEGWNTEAFF.

About this clonotype itself: Since a much larger clone is just one base distant, this may be a read error. CDR3 sequence: CASSNTGTQYF. CDR3 nucleotides: TGTGCCAGCAGTAACACAGGTACGCAGTATTTT. The chain uses TRBV7-3 and TRBJ2-3, with D possibly matching TRBD1 (5 bases). CDR3 length equals 11 residues. CDR1 and CDR2 (germline): SGHTA, FQGTGA. Together with reference TRBV7-3 and TRBJ2-3, the CDR3 gives the full variable domain: GAGVSQTPSNKVTEKGKYVELRCDPISGHTALYWYRQSLGQGPEFLIYFQGTGAADDSGLPNDRFFAVRPEGSVSTLKIQRTERGDSAVYLCASSNTGTQYFGPGTRLTVL.

The table lists this clonotype with many counts. The chain recombines TRBV6-1 with TRBJ2-3; 9 nucleotides line up with TRBD2. Per the germline V gene, CDR1 is MNHNS and CDR2 is SASEGT. The length of the CDR3 is 16 residues. V lost 2 bases to trimming and J lost 2 bases; unmatched junction nucleotides: 5. The CDR3 sequence: CASSERSGRITDTQYF. CDR3 DNA sequence: TGTGCCAGCAGTGAACGGAGCGGGAGGATCACAGATACGCAGTATTTT.

This clonotype has at least ten counts. The chain carries TRBV7-2 and TRBJ2-7; the match to TRBD2 covers 8 bases. Germline V gene lookup returns CDR1 SGHTA and CDR2 FQGNSA. With V trimmed by 5 bases and J by 3 bases, 12 bases remained unmatched. There are 16 residues in the CDR3. The CDR3 spells CASSRLGREVFYEQYF. The CDR3 region has the DNA TGTGCCAGCAGCCGCCTCGGGCGGGAGGTCTTCTACGAGCAGTACTTC. Complete variable domain (other parts from reference TRBV7-2 and TRBJ2-7): GAGVSQSPSNKVTEKGKDVELRCDPISGHTALYWYRQSLGQGLEFLIYFQGNSAPDKSGLPSDRFSAERTGGSVSTLTIQRTQQEDSAVYLCASSRLGREVFYEQYFGPGTRLTVT.

Turning to this clonotype: Mismatch with germline at one junction end may stem from a read error. The chain uses TRBV4-3 and TRBJ2-1, with a weak D call TRBD2 (5 bases). CDR1 and CDR2 (germline): LGHNA, YSLEER. CDR3 length: 15 amino acids. CDR3 sequence (DNA): TGCGCCAGCAGACAAGAGAGGGCAGCCTACAATGAGCAGTTCTTC. Residues: CASRQERAAYNEQFF.

This sequence joins TRBV29-1 and TRBJ2-3, with D possibly being TRBD1 or TRBD2 (5 bases each). The CDR3 length is 12 residues. V was trimmed by 6 bases and J by 7 bases, leaving 14 bases between them. Germline assignment: CDR1 SQVTM and CDR2 ANQGSEA. CDR3 DNA sequence: TGCAGCGTCGGGGCCGGTTTGAATACGCAGTATTTT. Its translation: CSVGAGLNTQYF.

This clonotype has ten or more counts. This chain uses TRBV7-2 with TRBJ2-5; maybe TRBD1 (5 bases). This CDR3 spans 14 amino acids. Looked up from germline, CDR1 is SGHTA and CDR2 is FQGNSA. Trimming removed 2 bases from V and 5 bases from J, with 12 bases in between. The CDR3 region is CASSLSVGAETQYF. CDR3 coding DNA: TGTGCCAGCAGCTTATCGGTAGGGGCGGAGACCCAGTACTTC.

This clonotype was detected ten times or more. The rearrangement links TRBV7-3 to TRBJ2-3; TRBD2 might be the D (5 bases). Trimming left V 3 bases short and J 0 bases short, with 10 bases between. Germline CDR1 SGHTA, CDR2 FQGTGA. This CDR3 comprises 15 residues. The CDR3 loop reads CASSFGRASTDTQYF. The CDR3 DNA reads as TGTGCCAGCAGCTTCGGGCGGGCTAGCACAGATACGCAGTATTTT.

V gene TRBV5-6 combines with J gene TRBJ2-7, with D perhaps TRBD2 (6 bases). Deletions cut 5 bases from V and 3 bases from J, with 9 bases between. The CDR3 has 12 amino acids. CDR1 SGHDT and CDR2 YYEEEE come from the germline V gene. The CDR3 bases are TGTGCCAGCAGATCCGGGAGCTACGAGCAGTACTTC. It encodes CASRSGSYEQYF.

This clonotype was observed many times. V gene TRBV27 combines with J gene TRBJ2-1, with TRBD1 identical over 8 bases. J gave up 3 bases and V 7 bases, and 5 bases lay outside the gene matches. Per the germline V gene, CDR1 is MNHEY and CDR2 is SMNVEV (reference sequence). The CDR3 sequence is 14 residues long. This chain's CDR3 is CASTPDRGYNEQFF. The CDR3 DNA sequence: TGTGCCAGCACCCCTGACAGGGGCTACAATGAGCAGTTCTTC.

This clonotype was observed many times. V and J are TRBV7-2 and TRBJ2-3; 15 nucleotides align to TRBD2. The CDR3 is 17 residues long. Germline-derived CDR1 and CDR2 are SGHTA and FQGNSA. The trim removed 6 bases at V and 4 bases at J, leaving 8 bases unmatched. The CDR3, as DNA: TGTGCCAGCAGTCCCTCTCGGACTAGCGGGAGGGCAGATACGCAGTATTTT. Translation gives CASSPSRTSGRADTQYF.

In the case of this clonotype: This sequence may be a read error, since a much larger clone differs from it by one base. This sequence joins TRBV11-3 and TRBJ2-1; D is perhaps TRBD2 (5 bases). There are 12 residues in the CDR3. Looked up from germline, CDR1 is SGHNT and CDR2 is YENEEA. The CDR3: CASSRGRDEKFF. CDR3 DNA sequence: TGTGCCAGCAGCCGAGGCCGGGATGAGAAGTTCTTC.

This clonotype was seen a few times. V is TRBV3-1 and J is TRBJ2-2; perhaps TRBD2 as D (5 bases). The germline V gene encodes CDR1 LGHDT and CDR2 YNNKEL (reference sequence). This CDR3 has 15 residues. Trimming cost V 8 bases and J 5 bases, with 18 bases left between them. The DNA for the CDR3 is TGTGCCAGCTCCGGGTCCGCGGGTGAAACCGGGGAGCTGTTTTTT. Amino acids: CASSGSAGETGELFF.

This clonotype was seen more than once but under ten times. V is TRBV9 and J is TRBJ2-7; D uncertain. The germline gives CDR1 SGDLS, CDR2 YYNGEE. The CDR3 runs 15 residues. Trimming pared 4 bases from V and 0 bases from J, leaving 14 bases between. The DNA for the CDR3 is TGTGCCAGCAGCCTTAAACCCCAAAGCTCCTACGAGCAGTACTTC. Its protein is CASSLKPQSSYEQYF.

This clonotype has a count of ten or more. The gene calls are TRBV24-1 and TRBJ2-2, with a possible D match to TRBD1 (5 bases). Germline V gene data show CDR1 as KGHDR and CDR2 as SFDVKD. The ends were cut back, 7 bases at V and 0 bases at J, with 11 bases in the middle. There are 15 residues in the CDR3. The chain's CDR3 is CATSKDSANTGELFF. In DNA, the CDR3 is TGTGCCACCAGCAAAGACAGCGCGAACACCGGGGAGCTGTTTTTT.

This clonotype was seen a single time. The chain combines TRBV20-1 with TRBJ2-7; 10 bases align to TRBD2. The CDR3 totals 17 residues. Germline CDR1 reads DFQATT; CDR2 reads SNEGSKA (reference sequence). J gave up 1 base and V 1 base, and 10 bases lay outside the gene matches. The CDR3 nucleotides are TGCAGTGCTAGAGTACCCTTAGGACTAGCGGAATCCTACGAGCAGTACTTC. Residues: CSARVPLGLAESYEQYF.

This clonotype was counted at least ten times. The chain has TRBV29-1 and TRBJ2-7, with 10 bases matching TRBD1. After removal of 4 bases from V and 0 bases from J, the junction contained 3 bases not matched to a gene. From germline, CDR1 is SQVTM and CDR2 ANQGSEA. CDR3 size: 14 residues. Here the CDR3 reads CSVAGTGDSYEQYF. DNA for the CDR3: TGCAGCGTTGCCGGGACAGGGGACTCCTACGAGCAGTACTTC.

There are many counts of this clonotype. This chain connects TRBV20-1 to TRBJ1-2; D gene ambiguous. V lost 3 bases and J 2 bases, leaving 7 bases between the germline ends. The germline CDR1 and CDR2 sequences are DFQATT and SNEGSKA (reference sequence). This CDR3 spans 12 amino acids. The CDR3: CSASRLNYGYTF. In nucleotides, the CDR3 is TGCAGTGCTAGTCGGCTGAACTATGGCTACACCTTC.

This clonotype was counted at least ten times. This chain joins TRBV5-1 and TRBJ2-1, with TRBD2 matching over 12 bases. The CDR3 runs 17 residues. With 2 bases clipped from V and 10 bases from J, the junction kept 13 bases outside the gene matches. The V gene's germline CDR1 is SGHRS and CDR2 YFSETQ. CDR3 sequence reads: CASSLSAGTSGPQEQFF. CDR3 nucleotide sequence: TGCGCCAGCAGCTTAAGCGCCGGGACTAGCGGGCCGCAGGAGCAGTTCTTC. Together with reference TRBV5-1 and TRBJ2-1, the CDR3 gives the full variable domain: KAGVTQTPRYLIKTRGQQVTLSCSPISGHRSVSWYQQTPGQGLQFLFEYFSETQRNKGNFPGRFSGRQFSNSRSEMNVSTLELGDSALYLCASSLSAGTSGPQEQFFGPGTRLTVL.

This clonotype has at least ten counts. The chain combines TRBV6-5 with TRBJ2-3; D ambiguous. CDR1 and CDR2 from the germline V gene are MNHEY and SVGAGI. This CDR3 has 13 amino acids. Trimming stripped 6 bases from V and 5 bases from J, with 12 bases between. In nucleotides, the CDR3 is TGTGCCAGCAGGGGCCCTGGCGGAGATACGCAGTATTTT. This translates into CASRGPGGDTQYF.

In the case of this clonotype: Relative to the germline gene, one junction end is altered; a read error may explain this. The chain couples TRBV20-1 to TRBJ2-2; TRBD2 might be the D (5 bases). The germline CDR1 and CDR2 sequences are DFQATT and SNEGSKA (reference sequence). CDR3 size: 15 residues. CDR3 coding DNA: TGCAGTGCTAGGAAGTTGAATCGTGGCACCGGGGAGCTTTTTTTT. It yields the protein CSARKLNRGTGELFF.

This clonotype was counted many times. The V call is TRBV29-1, the J call TRBJ2-1; the D is unclear. V was shortened by 8 bases and J by 3 bases, with 20 bases between the two germline ends. Germline assignment: CDR1 SQVTM and CDR2 ANQGSEA. This CDR3 is built from 15 residues. CDR3 DNA: TGCAGCCATGAAGGTATCGGAATATTCTACAATGAGCAGTTCTTC. Encoded protein: CSHEGIGIFYNEQFF.

There are a few counts of this clonotype. V gene TRBV3-1 combines with J gene TRBJ2-1, with D maybe TRBD2 (6 bases). Germline V gene sequence: CDR1 LGHDT, CDR2 YNNKEL (reference sequence). The CDR3 has 13 residues. V was trimmed by 4 bases and J by 7 bases, leaving 11 bases between them. For the CDR3, the DNA is TGTGCCAGCAGCCCCTACCTAGCGAATGAGCAGTTCTTC. This gives the protein CASSPYLANEQFF.

This clonotype was seen a handful of times. The rearrangement uses TRBV20-1 and TRBJ2-5; 10 nucleotides align to TRBD1. Trimming took 5 bases from V and 6 from J; bases not matched to a gene: 6. This CDR3 spans 13 amino acids. Germline V gene data show CDR1 as DFQATT and CDR2 as SNEGSKA (reference sequence). CDR3 in DNA: TGCAGTGCTGGGGACAGGGGAGGACAGACCCAGTACTTC. Its protein is CSAGDRGGQTQYF.

The chain combines TRBV4-1 with TRBJ2-3; D possibly corresponds to TRBD2 (5 bases). The germline gives CDR1 MGHRA, CDR2 YSYEKL. The V end lost 0 bases, the J end lost 0 bases, and 13 bases lay between the germline ends. The CDR3 spans 17 residues. The CDR3 DNA reads as TGCGCCAGCAGCCAAGATTCTCTCGAGGGAAGCACAGATACGCAGTATTTT. Residues: CASSQDSLEGSTDTQYF.

This clonotype was counted at least ten times. This chain uses TRBV4-1 with TRBJ2-5, with D perhaps given as TRBD1 or TRBD2 (5 bases each). V lost 5 bases, J lost 5 bases, and 15 bases lay in between. CDR3 length: 14 residues. Germline CDR1 is MGHRA and CDR2 is YSYEKL. This CDR3 is CASSKISRGETQYF. The CDR3 DNA follows: TGCGCCAGCAGCAAAATTTCGAGGGGTGAGACCCAGTACTTC.

The V and J genes are TRBV29-1 and TRBJ1-5; tentative D call: TRBD1 (5 bases). Deletions cut 5 bases from V and 3 bases from J, with 11 bases between. This CDR3 comprises 13 residues. Germline values: CDR1 SQVTM, CDR2 ANQGSEA. The CDR3 coding sequence is TGCAGCGTTATGGCAGGGCCCAATCAGCCCCAGCATTTT. Its protein product is CSVMAGPNQPQHF.